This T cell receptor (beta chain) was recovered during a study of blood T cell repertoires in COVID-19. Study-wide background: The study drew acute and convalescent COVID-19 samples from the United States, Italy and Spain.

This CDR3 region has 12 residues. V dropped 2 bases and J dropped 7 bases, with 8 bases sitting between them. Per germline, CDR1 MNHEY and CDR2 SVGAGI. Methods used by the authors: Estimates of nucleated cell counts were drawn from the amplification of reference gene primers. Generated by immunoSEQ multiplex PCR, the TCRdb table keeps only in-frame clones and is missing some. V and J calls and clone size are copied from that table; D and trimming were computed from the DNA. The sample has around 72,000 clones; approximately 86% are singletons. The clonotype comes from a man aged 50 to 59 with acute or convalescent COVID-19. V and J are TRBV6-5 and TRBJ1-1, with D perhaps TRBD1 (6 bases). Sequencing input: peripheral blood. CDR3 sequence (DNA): TGTGCCAGCAGTTACCAGGGGAGTGAAGCTTTCTTT. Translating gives CASSYQGSEAFF.